The T cell receptor (beta chain) described here comes from a study of beta chain features in type 1 diabetes. Study-level findings and limits: All four CD4+ subsets from Type 1 diabetes patients carried moderately but significantly shorter TCRB CDR3s.

Sequenced material consisted of expressed TCRB transcripts (all of the isolated RNA was reverse transcribed). Data came from immunoSEQ multiplex PCR; TCRdb stores just in-frame clones and leaves some out. This table holds around 650,000 clones, around 11% found once. This clone was picked up a small number of times. Its antigen remains unidentified. This CDR3 comprises 14 residues. Looked up from germline, CDR1 is ENHRY and CDR2 is SYGVKD. Trimming stripped 6 bases from V and 5 bases from J, with 17 bases between. The V call is TRBV10-3, the J call TRBJ2-7; D possibly matches TRBD1 or TRBD2 (5 bases each). The origin of this receptor is a man under 40 with type 1 diabetes. Source material: naive CD4+ T cells from blood. As DNA, the CDR3 is TGTGCCATCAGAGACGGACGGGACGGTGACGAGCAGTACTTC. Its protein is CAIRDGRDGDEQYF.